The 14 T cell receptor beta chains in this list originate from one sample, sequenced in a study of Graves' ophthalmopathy and Graves' hyperthyroidism. RNA transcripts served as template for amplifying TCR beta CDR3 sequences. Second-round multiplex PCR came after first-round RT-PCR with HTBI primers. TCRdb reanalysed the multiplex PCR reads using MiXCR and keeps one entry per CDR3 protein. The sample holds 170,000 or so distinct CDR3 sequences, less than 45% seen once. Sequencing input: peripheral blood. The receptors come from a woman in her forties with Graves' ophthalmopathy.

This clonotype was observed many times. The chain is built from TRBV11-2 and TRBJ1-1, with D perhaps matching TRBD1 (6 bases). The CDR3 runs 13 residues. V gave up 3 bases and J gave up 6 bases, with 11 bases separating them. Germline CDR1 SGHAT, CDR2 FQNNGV. The CDR3 DNA is TGTGCCAGCAGCTTGTACAGGGTTCCTGAAGCTTTCTTT. It encodes CASSLYRVPEAFF.

Note on this clonotype: Lacking the conserved final phenylalanine or tryptophan, this CDR3 likely reflects a read error. This chain links TRBV7-9 with TRBJ2-5; D gene uncertain. Germline assignment: CDR1 SEHNR and CDR2 FQNEAQ (reference sequence). This CDR3 has 12 residues. Trimming pared 1 base from V and 5 bases from J, leaving 5 bases between. CDR3 sequence (DNA): TGTGCCAGCAGCTTAGTGGGGGAGACCCAGTACCTC. Protein sequence: CASSLVGETQYL.

In its sample, this clonotype was seen many times. The chain recombines TRBV30 with TRBJ2-2; 7 nucleotides match TRBD2. J lost 5 bases, V lost 0 bases, and 6 bases had no gene match. This CDR3 comprises 15 residues. Germline V gene sequence: CDR1 GTSNPN, CDR2 SVGIG (reference sequence). The CDR3 nucleotides read TGTGCCTGGAGTGTGCGGGGGACGGGAACCGGGGAGCTGTTTTTT. Residues: CAWSVRGTGTGELFF.

This clonotype was counted many times. This chain connects TRBV10-3 to TRBJ1-1; D unresolved. The CDR3 runs to 12 residues. From germline, CDR1 is ENHRY and CDR2 SYGVKD. V lost 2 bases to trimming and J lost 1 base, with 2 bases between them. The CDR3, as DNA: TGTGCCATCAGTGAGAAGAACACTGAAGCTTTCTTT. Its translation is CAISEKNTEAFF.

This clonotype was seen a handful of times. V usage is TRBV11-2 and J usage is TRBJ2-5, with a weak D call TRBD2 (6 bases). Germline CDR1 SGHAT, CDR2 FQNNGV. With 4 bases removed from V and 7 bases from J, the gap between germline ends came to 16 bases. CDR3 length equals 14 residues. CDR3 bases: TGTGCCAGCAGCTCGGGACTCACCTTGGGGACCCAGTACTTC. Translation gives CASSSGLTLGTQYF.

This clonotype was seen repeatedly, ten times or more. V gene TRBV27 combines with J gene TRBJ1-5; D perhaps matches TRBD1 (5 bases). Germline values: CDR1 MNHEY, CDR2 SMNVEV (reference sequence). The CDR3 has 14 residues. The germline V and J ends were trimmed by 3 bases and 6 bases, with 12 bases remaining between them. CDR3 sequence (DNA): TGTGCCAGCAGTTTTAGGGGACGGGGTCAGCCCCAGCATTTT. Its translation: CASSFRGRGQPQHF.

This sequence joins TRBV5-5 and TRBJ2-7; 8 bases map to TRBD1. V shed 4 bases, J shed 4 bases, and the junction held 4 bases outside the gene matches. The germline V gene has CDR1 SGHKS and CDR2 YYEKEE (reference sequence). This CDR3 region has 13 residues. In nucleotides, the CDR3 is TGTGCCAGCAGCGCCGGGGACAGGTACGAGCAGTACTTC. The encoded protein is CASSAGDRYEQYF.

The sample holds many counts of this clonotype. The chain recombines TRBV12-3 or TRBV12-4 with TRBJ1-6, with a tentative D call TRBD1 (5 bases). The V end was cut by 6 bases, the J end by 15 bases, with 12 bases between. This CDR3 contains 11 residues. DNA for the CDR3: TGTGCCAGCAGCAACCTCGGACACCTCCACTTT. Translation: CASSNLGHLHF.

This clonotype was seen ten or more times. The chain couples TRBV27 to TRBJ1-2, with 8 bases identical to TRBD1. This CDR3 is built from 13 residues. V lost 4 bases to trimming and J lost 7 bases; unmatched junction nucleotides: 5. The germline V gene has CDR1 MNHEY and CDR2 SMNVEV (reference sequence). CDR3 DNA: TGTGCCAGCAGTTCTCAGGGGGCCGGTGGCTACACCTTC. It translates to CASSSQGAGGYTF.

The genes are TRBV6-5 and TRBJ2-2; no clear D gene. Germline CDR1 and CDR2: MNHEY and SVGAGI. Trimming pared 4 bases from V and 3 bases from J, leaving 12 bases between. This CDR3 comprises 15 residues. DNA for the CDR3: TGTGCCAGCAGTTTAGGTGTGGCCGACACCGGGGAGCTGTTTTTT. It is translated as CASSLGVADTGELFF.

This clonotype was recorded many times. V is TRBV3-1 and J is TRBJ1-6, with D unclear. The V end lost 3 bases, the J end lost 5 bases, and 14 bases lay between the germline ends. Germline V CDR1 and CDR2: LGHDT, YNNKEL (reference sequence). This CDR3 region has 16 residues. CDR3 DNA: TGTGCCAGCAGCCAGGGCCTGCCGGACGATAATTCACCCCTCCACTTT. Residues: CASSQGLPDDNSPLHF.

This clonotype was seen repeatedly, ten times or more. The chain recombines TRBV15 with TRBJ1-6; D possibly corresponds to TRBD1 (5 bases). The CDR3 sequence is 14 residues long. Trimming left V 4 bases short and J 10 bases short, with 14 bases between. Looked up from germline, CDR1 is LNHNV and CDR2 is YYDKDF (reference sequence). The CDR3 nucleotides read TGTGCCACCAGCAAGGAGGGTAGGGGCTCACCCCTCCACTTT. Amino acid sequence: CATSKEGRGSPLHF. Supplemented by reference TRBV15 and TRBJ1-6, the full variable domain reads DAMVIQNPRYQVTQFGKPVTLSCSQTLNHNVMYWYQQKSSQAPKLLFHYYDKDFNNEADTPDNFQSRRPNTSFCFLDIRSPGLGDTAMYLCATSKEGRGSPLHFGNGTRLTVT.

This clonotype was seen just once. V and J are TRBV28 and TRBJ1-1, with TRBD1 matching 9 bases. CDR1 and CDR2 from the germline V gene are MDHEN and SYDVKM. J lost 7 bases, V lost 7 bases, and 13 bases had no gene match. The CDR3 covers 15 residues. The CDR3 nucleotides are TGTGCCAGCACCGCTTATGGGACAGGGATTGGTGAAGCTTTCTTT. It codes for CASTAYGTGIGEAFF.

This clonotype was seen many times. The chain combines TRBV6-1 with TRBJ2-7, with 8 bases matching TRBD2. This CDR3 region has 15 residues. V lost 4 bases, J lost 0 bases, and 5 bases stayed unmatched. The V gene's germline CDR1 is MNHNS and CDR2 SASEGT. DNA for the CDR3: TGTGCCAGCAGTGTTAGCGGGGAGAGCTCCTACGAGCAGTACTTC. As protein: CASSVSGESSYEQYF.